The present TCR beta chain was sequenced within a study of T cell responses to AZD1222 COVID-19 vaccine. On the study more broadly: Analysis merged second doses at about 4 or about 12 weeks.

The V and J ends lost 4 bases and 4 bases respectively, with 11 bases between them. Germline V CDR1 and CDR2: SGHNT, YYREEE (reference sequence). The CDR3 spans 14 residues. Concerning this clone: Its antigen remains unknown.

Clones were sequenced by immunoSEQ multiplex PCR, and TCRdb holds only the in-frame ones, with some missing. Here the sample spans 95,000 to 150,000 clones, about nine tenths being singletons. Study results and caveats: Spike was spanned by vaccine-associated CD4 TCRs, with dominance at 160-218 and 743-854.

This TCR came from an adult in good health. V and J are TRBV5-4 and TRBJ2-2, with unresolved D. The sequencing here drew on peripheral blood, taken on day 0 of AZD1222 vaccination. The CDR3 coding sequence is TGTGCCAGCAGCCCCCGGTTAATCACCGGGGAGCTGTTTTTT. This gives the protein CASSPRLITGELFF.